Listed here are 20 T cell receptor beta chains from one sample, sequenced in a study of early T cells in non-severe SARS-CoV-2 infection. TCRdb independently ran MiXCR on the 5' RACE reads; one entry per CDR3 protein. The sample records roughly 72,000 distinct CDR3 sequences, over 10% being singletons. The sequenced sample consisted of whole blood. The source is an adult who was a healthcare worker with PCR-confirmed SARS-CoV-2 infection or an uninfected control (not recorded which).

In this sample, this clonotype turned up a few times. The chain carries TRBV6-2 or TRBV6-3 and TRBJ1-2; maybe TRBD1 (6 bases). Germline V lookup: CDR1 MNHEY, CDR2 SVGEGT. V lost 6 bases and J lost 7, with 9 bases in between. The CDR3 runs to 11 residues. The chain's CDR3 is CASRQGRGYTF. The DNA for the CDR3 is TGTGCCAGCAGACAGGGACGTGGCTACACCTTC.

The chain carries TRBV20-1 and TRBJ2-1, with D perhaps TRBD2 (5 bases). Germline CDR1 is DFQATT and CDR2 is SNEGSKA (reference sequence). The CDR3 is 13 residues long. The CDR3 reads CSSVDPVGGEQFF. CDR3 coding DNA: TGCAGCAGTGTTGACCCGGTCGGCGGGGAGCAGTTCTTC.

The V and J genes are TRBV5-5 and TRBJ1-5; weak D call: TRBD1 (6 bases). Germline-derived CDR1 and CDR2 are SGHKS and YYEKEE (reference sequence). The CDR3 runs to 15 residues. With 0 bases removed from V and 5 bases from J, the gap between germline ends came to 12 bases. The CDR3 DNA follows: TGTGCCAGCAGCTTGGATTCTCCAGGGGATCAGCCCCAGCATTTT. Encoded protein: CASSLDSPGDQPQHF.

This clonotype was picked up a small number of times. V usage is TRBV7-6 and J usage is TRBJ1-6; tentative D call: TRBD1 (5 bases). Trimming took 5 bases from V and 6 from J, leaving 14 bases between them. From germline, CDR1 is SGHVS and CDR2 FNYEAQ. This CDR3 has 15 amino acids. The CDR3 DNA sequence: TGTGCCAGCAGCCCAGGGACGGTCTTTAATTCACCCCTCCACTTT. This encodes CASSPGTVFNSPLHF. Supplemented by reference TRBV7-6 and TRBJ1-6, the full variable domain reads GAGVSQSPRYKVTKRGQDVALRCDPISGHVSLYWYRQALGQGPEFLTYFNYEAQQDKSGLPNDRFSAERPEGSISTLTIQRTEQRDSAMYRCASSPGTVFNSPLHFGNGTRLTVT.

This clonotype was seen many times. CDR3 sequence: CATSRDAPYWLPPVNTQYF. The CDR3 DNA is TGTGCCACCAGCAGAGATGCCCCCTATTGGCTGCCCCCCGTTAATACGCAGTATTTT. V is TRBV15 and J is TRBJ2-3; D not resolved. CDR1 and CDR2 (germline): LNHNV, YYDKDF (reference sequence). The CDR3 loop spans 19 amino acids. The V gene lost 0 bases and the J gene lost 7 bases, with 26 bases spanning the gap.

The sample holds a few counts of this clonotype. J is TRBJ1-4 and V is TRBV7-9; no definite D call. Looked up from germline, CDR1 is SEHNR and CDR2 is FQNEAQ (reference sequence). The CDR3 runs 16 residues. V was pared by 4 bases and J by 8 bases, with 20 bases between. This CDR3 reads CASSSSGPRSGEKLFF. The CDR3 DNA sequence: TGTGCCAGCAGCTCGAGCGGACCCAGGTCTGGGGAAAAACTGTTTTTT.

The chain carries TRBV15 and TRBJ2-3, with 9 bases that match TRBD2. V shed 9 bases, J shed 5 bases, and the junction held 9 bases outside the gene matches. Germline CDR1 is LNHNV and CDR2 is YYDKDF (reference sequence). CDR3 length: 14 residues. CDR3 amino acids: CATFIAGARDTQYF. The CDR3 DNA is TGTGCCACATTTATAGCGGGGGCTAGAGATACGCAGTATTTT.

There are a few counts of this clonotype. V usage is TRBV30 and J usage is TRBJ2-3; TRBD2 matches at 16 bases. Germline CDR1 GTSNPN, CDR2 SVGIG (reference sequence). Trimming took 1 base from V and 0 from J; bases not matched to a gene: 7. The CDR3 sequence is 19 residues long. The CDR3 DNA follows: TGTGCCTGGAGTGCGGGGACTAGCGGGAGGGGATCTAGCACAGATACGCAGTATTTT. Its protein is CAWSAGTSGRGSSTDTQYF.

The V call is TRBV9, the J call TRBJ2-7; perhaps D is TRBD1 or TRBD2 (5 bases each). The CDR3 totals 15 residues. Per the germline V gene, CDR1 is SGDLS and CDR2 is YYNGEE. Trimming removed 0 bases at V and 4 bases at J, with 14 bases between. In DNA form, the CDR3 reads TGTGCCAGCAGCGTAGGAAGGGGAGTTGCGTACGAGCAGTACTTC. Translated, it gives CASSVGRGVAYEQYF.

This clonotype showed up many times. Here the CDR3 reads CASSRPTGHSYNEQFF. CDR3 DNA sequence: TGTGCCAGCAGCCGCCCCACAGGCCACTCCTACAATGAGCAGTTCTTC. This chain joins TRBV6-6 and TRBJ2-1; possibly TRBD1 for D (5 bases). Per the germline V gene, CDR1 is MNHNY and CDR2 is SVGAGI (reference sequence). V lost 6 bases, J lost 0 bases, and 15 bases lay in between. This CDR3 region has 16 residues.

Many counts were recorded for this clonotype. The chain recombines TRBV7-9 with TRBJ2-1, with unresolved D. Trimming pared 1 base from V and 4 bases from J, leaving 8 bases between. This CDR3 spans 14 amino acids. The germline V gene has CDR1 SEHNR and CDR2 FQNEAQ (reference sequence). DNA of the CDR3: TGTGCCAGCAGCTTAGGGGCTGCGTACAATGAGCAGTTCTTC. Its translation: CASSLGAAYNEQFF.

The CDR3, as DNA: TGCAGTGCTTACATGCGCAGGGGCGATACGCAGTATTTT. It specifies CSAYMRRGDTQYF. This chain uses TRBV20-1 with TRBJ2-3; D may be TRBD1 (6 bases). CDR3 length equals 13 residues. Germline CDR1 DFQATT, CDR2 SNEGSKA (reference sequence). Trimming shortened V by 5 bases and J by 6 bases, and 15 bases separated the two germline ends.

This clonotype appeared many times. The chain is built from TRBV28 and TRBJ1-4, with D possibly TRBD1 on 5 matching bases. This CDR3 region has 15 residues. V was pared by 3 bases and J by 0 bases, with 8 bases between. Germline CDR1 and CDR2: MDHEN and SYDVKM. In DNA, the CDR3 is TGTGCCAGCAGTTTTGTGGGGGCAACTAATGAAAAACTGTTTTTT. The encoded protein is CASSFVGATNEKLFF.

This clonotype has more than one count but fewer than ten. The V call is TRBV12-3 or TRBV12-4, the J call TRBJ2-5; D possibly matches TRBD1 or TRBD2 (5 bases each). CDR3 length: 13 amino acids. Between the trimmed V and J ends, which lost 6 bases and 4 bases, there was a span of 12 bases. The CDR3 DNA reads as TGTGCCAGCAGCCGGGGCCGAAGAGAGACCCAGTACTTC. Translating it yields CASSRGRRETQYF.

Comments on this clonotype: Since the CDR3 does not end with the conserved phenylalanine or tryptophan, this likely comes from a read error. V and J are TRBV7-6 and TRBJ1-1; D call uncertain. The germline V gene has CDR1 SGHVS and CDR2 FNYEAQ. V gave up 1 base and J gave up 1 base, with 4 bases separating them. This CDR3 is 13 amino acids long. CDR3 coding DNA: TGTGCCAGCAGCTTAGAATCGAACACTGAAGCTTTCCTT. Residues: CASSLESNTEAFL.

Details on this clonotype: A much larger clone is a single base away; this may be a read error. The chain links TRBV12-3 or TRBV12-4 to TRBJ1-1, with 7 positions matching TRBD1. The CDR3 is made up of 14 amino acids. The chain's CDR3 is CASSSQGMNTEDFF. The CDR3 nucleotides read TGTGCCAGCAGTTCACAGGGGATGAACACTGAAGATTTCTTT.

The chain employs TRBV6-5 and TRBJ1-2, with TRBD1 matching over 8 bases. This CDR3 is 15 amino acids long. V was pared by 2 bases and J by 8 bases, with 10 bases of the junction left unmatched. Germline V gene lookup returns CDR1 MNHEY and CDR2 SVGAGI. DNA of the CDR3: TGTGCCAGCAGTTACCAACCGGACAGGGTGGAAGGCTACACCTTC. Translation gives CASSYQPDRVEGYTF.

This clonotype came up a few times. V usage is TRBV12-3 or TRBV12-4 and J usage is TRBJ2-7; D is unresolved. Trimming shortened V by 1 base and J by 2 bases, and 6 bases separated the two germline ends. This CDR3 is 13 amino acids long. In nucleotides, the CDR3 is TGTGCCAGCAGTTTAGAAAACGCCTACGAGCAGTACTTC. Amino acids: CASSLENAYEQYF.

The chain combines TRBV5-4 with TRBJ2-7, with TRBD2 matching over 7 bases. CDR1 is SGHNT, CDR2 YYREEE, per germline (reference sequence). With V trimmed by 3 bases and J by 5 bases, 14 bases remained unmatched. The CDR3 loop spans 16 amino acids. CDR3 loop: CASSSPSGRGIHEQYF. CDR3 DNA sequence: TGTGCCAGCAGCTCTCCTTCGGGGCGGGGGATCCACGAGCAGTACTTC.

This rearrangement joins TRBV5-6 to TRBJ2-2; D not certain. V was cut by 4 bases and J by 0 bases, with 4 bases left in between. Germline CDR1 SGHDT, CDR2 YYEEEE. This CDR3 is built from 13 residues. Here the CDR3 reads CASSKANTGELFF. In DNA, the CDR3 is TGTGCCAGCAGCAAGGCGAACACCGGGGAGCTGTTTTTT.